The 26 T cell receptor beta chains in this list originate from one sample, sequenced in a study of cytomegalovirus exposure and HLA in healthy donors (TCRdb year 2017). The library was prepared using the immunoSEQ multiplex PCR assay. For the multiplex PCR, a mixture combining 60 forward primers for TCR Vbeta segments and 13 reverse primers for TCR Jbeta segments was used. Entries here come from immuneACCESS through TCRdb and include only in-frame sequences with V and J called. Some clones fail to appear in such tables; in the studies checked, an unresolved V gene covers under half of the shortfall, and the cause of the remainder is unknown. Counted in this sample were some 120,000 clones; roughly two thirds of them appeared once. The leading ten clones occupy about 1.5% of the sample. Sequenced material: PBMCs. The receptors shown here come from a man between 25 and 39 years old in good health and CMV-seropositive.

The genes are TRBV29-1 and TRBJ1-2; D unclear. Germline lookup yields CDR1 SQVTM and CDR2 ANQGSEA. This CDR3 region has 15 residues. Between the trimmed V and J ends, which lost 4 bases and 0 bases, there was a span of 15 bases. CDR3 nucleotides: TGCAGCGTTGGCGATGGGAGACCAGCTAACTATGGCTACACCTTC. Translating gives CSVGDGRPANYGYTF.

The V gene is TRBV7-2, the J gene TRBJ1-2; the D is unclear. The CDR3 runs 15 residues. V lost 7 bases to trimming and J lost 8 bases, with 23 bases between them. Germline V gene lookup returns CDR1 SGHTA and CDR2 FQGNSA. Here the CDR3 reads CASTPAVSRLRGYTF. The CDR3 bases are TGTGCCAGCACCCCGGCAGTTAGCCGGCTGCGGGGCTACACCTTC.

This clone has only a few counts. The rearrangement uses TRBV5-1 and TRBJ2-7; TRBD2 might be the D (6 bases). Trimming cost V 1 base and J 4 bases, with 15 bases left between them. Germline CDR1 and CDR2: SGHRS and YFSETQ. The CDR3 runs to 15 residues. The CDR3 DNA sequence: TGCGCCAGCAGCTTGCAGGGATTCGCGGGATACGAGCAGTACTTC. It codes for CASSLQGFAGYEQYF.

This chain joins TRBV5-6 and TRBJ2-5; D possibly corresponds to TRBD1 (6 bases). V dropped 4 bases and J dropped 4 bases, with 14 bases sitting between them. Germline V gene lookup returns CDR1 SGHDT and CDR2 YYEEEE. The length of the CDR3 is 14 residues. This CDR3 is CASSLLGARETQYF. The CDR3 nucleotides read TGTGCCAGCAGCCTGTTGGGGGCTCGAGAGACCCAGTACTTC.

This clone was detected a few times. V is TRBV18 and J is TRBJ1-1; 9 bases are a match to TRBD1. The germline CDR1 and CDR2 sequences are KGHSH and LQKENI. The CDR3 sequence is 13 residues long. Unmatched junction bases numbered 6, after V lost 8 bases and J lost 5 bases. The CDR3 sequence is CASAQGARTEAFF. The CDR3 DNA follows: TGTGCCAGCGCACAGGGGGCGCGAACTGAAGCTTTCTTT. The full variable domain, its missing parts supplied by reference TRBV18 and TRBJ1-1, is NAGVMQNPRHLVRRRGQEARLRCSPMKGHSHVYWYRQLPEEGLKFMVYLQKENIIDESGMPKERFSAEFPKEGPSILRIQQVVRGDSAAYFCASAQGARTEAFFGQGTRLTVV.

This clone turned up a few times. V and J are TRBV19 and TRBJ2-7; 15 nucleotides align to TRBD2. Germline CDR1 is LNHDA and CDR2 is SQIVND (reference sequence). J gave up 6 bases and V 5 bases, and 2 bases lay outside the gene matches. This CDR3 has 14 amino acids. DNA for the CDR3: TGTGCCAGTAGTCGGGGACTAGCGGGAGGCGAGCAGTACTTC. This gives the protein CASSRGLAGGEQYF.

The chain joins TRBV28 to TRBJ1-5; maybe TRBD1 (5 bases). This CDR3 is built from 15 residues. V was cut by 6 bases and J by 4 bases, with 16 bases left in between. The V gene's germline CDR1 is MDHEN and CDR2 SYDVKM. The CDR3 nucleotides read TGTGCCAGCAGCCCAGGGTTCTCCGGGAATCAGCCCCAGCATTTT. The encoded protein is CASSPGFSGNQPQHF.

The J gene is TRBJ1-1, the V gene TRBV29-1; 7 bases align to TRBD1. The V and J ends lost 3 bases and 5 bases, in that order; junction bases with no gene match: 9. The CDR3 is 14 amino acids. The germline V gene has CDR1 SQVTM and CDR2 ANQGSEA. CDR3 DNA sequence: TGCAGCGTTGACAAGGACAGGCCGGGAACTGAAGCTTTCTTT. Protein: CSVDKDRPGTEAFF.

This chain uses TRBV27 with TRBJ2-5, with TRBD2 matching over 10 bases. CDR3 size: 18 residues. V gave up 3 bases and J gave up 4 bases; unmatched junction bases: 14. CDR1 is MNHEY, CDR2 SMNVEV, per germline (reference sequence). The CDR3 protein is CASSFQMLSSGSRETQYF. Written as DNA, the CDR3 is TGTGCCAGCAGTTTCCAAATGCTCTCTAGCGGGAGTAGAGAGACCCAGTACTTC.

The V call is TRBV10-3, the J call TRBJ2-6, with 8 bases lining up with TRBD2. The germline CDR1 and CDR2 sequences are ENHRY and SYGVKD. CDR3 length equals 17 residues. The junction had 7 bases not matched to a gene; V was cut back by 2 bases and J by 4 bases. The DNA for the CDR3 is TGTGCCATCAGTGAGCCCGGGGGGGAATGGGGGGCCAACGTCCTGACTTTC. Residues: CAISEPGGEWGANVLTF.

This clone was recorded a few times. This sequence joins TRBV28 and TRBJ2-5; 10 bases are a match to TRBD2. This CDR3 has 18 residues. Germline V gives CDR1 MDHEN, CDR2 SYDVKM. The V segment lost 3 bases and the J segment 5 bases; nucleotides outside the gene matches: 15. CDR3 coding DNA: TGTGCCAGCAGTTTCGCGGCTAGCGGGAGAGGGCTTGCGGAGACCCAGTACTTC. This encodes CASSFAASGRGLAETQYF.

This chain uses TRBV7-3 with TRBJ2-2; 7 nucleotides match TRBD1. Germline V gene lookup returns CDR1 SGHTA and CDR2 FQGTGA. The CDR3 consists of 14 residues. V shed 5 bases, J shed 5 bases, and the junction held 5 bases outside the gene matches. As DNA, the CDR3 is TGTGCCAGCAGCCCACAGGGGCGAACCGGGGAGCTGTTTTTT. As protein: CASSPQGRTGELFF.

This clone appeared a single time. The CDR3 DNA follows: TGTGCCACCAGCAGAGGGGGGGAGGGATCCTACGAGCAGTACTTC. Amino acids: CATSRGGEGSYEQYF. This chain uses TRBV15 with TRBJ2-7, with 7 positions matching TRBD2. In germline, CDR1 is LNHNV, CDR2 YYDKDF (reference sequence). J was trimmed by 1 base and V by 1 base; bases with no gene match: 4. This CDR3 has 15 residues.

The chain employs TRBV2 and TRBJ2-1; D may be TRBD2 (6 bases). This CDR3 spans 15 amino acids. CDR1 and CDR2 (germline): SNHLY, FYNNEI. Trimming removed 4 bases at V and 8 bases at J, with 18 bases between. CDR3 sequence reads: CASSGGVGSSDEQFF. In nucleotides, the CDR3 is TGTGCCAGCAGTGGGGGGGTCGGGAGCTCAGATGAGCAGTTCTTC.

This sequence joins TRBV6-6 and TRBJ2-1, with a possible D match to TRBD1 (5 bases). CDR3 length: 14 residues. Trimming stripped 2 bases from V and 7 bases from J, with 12 bases between. Germline assignment: CDR1 MNHNY and CDR2 SVGAGI (reference sequence). CDR3 protein: CASSYNGQINEQFF. As DNA, the CDR3 is TGTGCCAGCAGTTACAATGGACAAATTAATGAGCAGTTCTTC.

Here the CDR3 DNA reads TGCGCCAGCAGCAAGGGACTAGCGGGATTTCAAGAGACCCAGTACTTC. Encoded protein: CASSKGLAGFQETQYF. This sequence joins TRBV5-1 and TRBJ2-5, with 13 bases aligning to TRBD2. V gave up 4 bases and J gave up 2 bases; unmatched junction bases: 5. Looked up from germline, CDR1 is SGHRS and CDR2 is YFSETQ. This CDR3 comprises 16 residues. Full variable domain (missing parts from reference TRBV5-1 and TRBJ2-5): KAGVTQTPRYLIKTRGQQVTLSCSPISGHRSVSWYQQTPGQGLQFLFEYFSETQRNKGNFPGRFSGRQFSNSRSEMNVSTLELGDSALYLCASSKGLAGFQETQYFGPGTRLLVL.

The gene calls are TRBV6-1 and TRBJ2-2; 8 bases match TRBD1. The germline V gene encodes CDR1 MNHNS and CDR2 SASEGT. CDR3 length equals 14 residues. V trimming: 4 bases; J trimming: 5 bases; junction bases outside the gene matches: 3. In nucleotides, the CDR3 is TGTGCCAGCAGTGTACAGGGGGATACCGGGGAGCTGTTTTTT. It translates to CASSVQGDTGELFF.

The genes are TRBV19 and TRBJ1-1; TRBD1 matches at 7 bases. After removal of 8 bases from V and 4 bases from J, the junction contained 13 bases not matched to a gene. In germline, CDR1 is LNHDA, CDR2 SQIVND (reference sequence). CDR3 length equals 15 residues. CDR3 DNA: TGTGCCAGTTCGGAGGGGGACAGCATACCCACTGAAGCTTTCTTT. Translation gives CASSEGDSIPTEAFF.

The rearrangement joins TRBV28 to TRBJ2-7; 7 bases match TRBD1. With V trimmed by 8 bases and J by 2 bases, 9 bases remained unmatched. Germline assignment: CDR1 MDHEN and CDR2 SYDVKM. CDR3 length: 14 residues. As DNA, the CDR3 is TGTGCCAGCGGTACAGGGGACACCACCTACGAGCAGTACTTC. As protein: CASGTGDTTYEQYF.

This sequence joins TRBV7-9 and TRBJ2-3, with 13 bases matching TRBD2. CDR1 and CDR2 (germline): SEHNR, FQNEAQ (reference sequence). The junction had 7 bases not matched to a gene; V was cut back by 2 bases and J by 2 bases. This CDR3 contains 18 residues. The CDR3 DNA sequence: TGTGCCAGCAGCTTATCACTAGCGGGAGGGCTGGACACAGATACGCAGTATTTT. Translating gives CASSLSLAGGLDTDTQYF. Variable domain in full (rest from reference TRBV7-9 and TRBJ2-3): DTGVSQNPRHKITKRGQNVTFRCDPISEHNRLYWYRQTLGQGPEFLTYFQNEAQLEKSRLLSDRFSAERPKGSFSTLEIQRTEQGDSAMYLCASSLSLAGGLDTDTQYFGPGTRLTVL.

The V and J genes are TRBV6-1 and TRBJ1-2; 12 bases agree with TRBD1. The germline V gene has CDR1 MNHNS and CDR2 SASEGT. V lost 6 bases to trimming and J lost 7 bases; unmatched junction nucleotides: 6. This CDR3 is 14 amino acids long. CDR3 nucleotide sequence: TGTGCCAGCAGCACCGGGACAGGGGGCCGTGGCTACACCTTC. This gives the protein CASSTGTGGRGYTF.

This rearrangement joins TRBV10-3 to TRBJ2-2, with 9 bases fitting TRBD1. The CDR3 is made up of 13 amino acids. V lost 6 bases and J lost 7; bases outside the gene matches: 3. Germline-derived CDR1 and CDR2 are ENHRY and SYGVKD. CDR3 in amino acids: CAIRGQGNGELFF. The CDR3 nucleotides are TGTGCCATCAGAGGACAGGGGAACGGGGAGCTGTTTTTT.

This clone was detected only once. The chain joins TRBV27 to TRBJ2-7; perhaps TRBD1 as D (5 bases). The length of the CDR3 is 14 residues. Looked up from germline, CDR1 is MNHEY and CDR2 is SMNVEV (reference sequence). V shed 6 bases and J shed 4 bases, with 16 bases lying between them. CDR3 residues: CASRARVGFYEQYF. CDR3 nucleotide sequence: TGTGCCAGCAGAGCCAGGGTGGGTTTTTACGAGCAGTACTTC.

In its sample, this clone was seen a few times. This chain links TRBV27 with TRBJ1-5; 11 nucleotides align to TRBD1. This CDR3 spans 17 amino acids. Trimming cost V 4 bases and J 1 base; bases outside gene matches: 6. CDR1 MNHEY and CDR2 SMNVEV come from the germline V gene (reference sequence). The CDR3 loop reads CASSSRDRGGSNQPQHF. Written as DNA, the CDR3 is TGTGCCAGCAGTTCCCGGGACAGGGGGGGGAGCAATCAGCCCCAGCATTTT.

CDR3 region: CASSFWSSAHNEQFF. The CDR3 nucleotides are TGTGCCAGCAGCTTTTGGTCTAGCGCCCACAATGAGCAGTTCTTC. The gene calls are TRBV7-9 and TRBJ2-1, with D possibly matching TRBD2 (6 bases). The CDR3 is 15 residues long. Germline V gene sequence: CDR1 SEHNR, CDR2 FQNEAQ (reference sequence). The V end lost 3 bases, the J end lost 5 bases, and 14 bases lay between the germline ends. The whole variable domain, filled in from reference TRBV7-9 and TRBJ2-1, reads DTGVSQNPRHKITKRGQNVTFRCDPISEHNRLYWYRQTLGQGPEFLTYFQNEAQLEKSRLLSDRFSAERPKGSFSTLEIQRTEQGDSAMYLCASSFWSSAHNEQFFGPGTRLTVL.

The V call is TRBV25-1, the J call TRBJ1-1, with D unclear. V was clipped by 1 base and J by 10 bases, with 13 bases between them. The CDR3 runs to 13 residues. From germline, CDR1 is MGHDK and CDR2 SYGVNS. The CDR3 DNA reads as TGTGCCAGCAGTGAATTGTCCACCGGGATAGCTTTCTTT. Its protein is CASSELSTGIAFF.